The source of this TCR beta chain is a study of beta chain features in type 1 diabetes listed by TCRdb under 2018. Regarding the research as a whole: Mean age, gender distribution, total cell number and subset yield did not differ between patients and healthy donors. A total of around 100 million sorted cells were examined across all samples, and RNA yield correlated strongly with the number of cells per subset. In the study, TCRB repertoires of sorted circulating CD4+ T cell subsets from recently diagnosed type 1 diabetes patients were compared with those of matched healthy donors. Whereas all 30 or so donors provided naive and central memory subsets, regulatory and stem cell-like memory subsets were isolated from just 8 patients and about eight healthy donors. On the study overall, not on this receptor specifically: A moderate but significant shortening of TCRB CDR3 length was observed in type 1 diabetes patients in all four CD4+ subsets. Naive, central memory and regulatory TCRB repertoires appeared to be more alike among patients than among healthy donors. Only small numbers of individuals were included in the HLA sub-analyses, which left unresolved whether HLA type had any influence on TCRB rearrangement. Because cDNA was sequenced instead of genomic DNA, activated cells with high expression could be over-represented, although the groups did not differ in activation or CD3 levels. Fewer insertions and more nucleotide deletions at VDJ recombination sites were observed in patients with type 1 diabetes, implying thymic rearrangement abnormalities. PCR may preferentially amplify shorter templates, but because patient and control samples were amplified and corrected together, any resulting skew would affect both groups equally.

About this clone itself: The antigen it binds to is not known. The sample holds no much larger clone one base away, and base qualities are not on file.

The entire isolated RNA was reverse transcribed using the High Capacity cDNA Reverse Transcription Kit, and thus expressed TCRB transcripts were sequenced. Deep immunoSEQ sequencing was applied to naive, central memory and regulatory T cell samples, giving an average of about 3.4 million total reads per sample. Sorted cells were lysed in RLT buffer and RNA was extracted with DNase-treated RNeasy Micro or Mini kits, depending on cell number. Each cell subset was processed on its own to prevent cross-contamination, while patient and healthy donor samples were processed together. The immunoSEQ multiplex PCR was used to amplify TCRB sequences from cDNA, yielding 87-bp fragments that span the CDR3 region. Sequencing of the amplicons was performed on the Illumina HiSeq platform. On the study's bioinformatics: Synthetic template baselines were used to correct PCR bias computationally, reads within Hamming distance 2 were collapsed, and singletons that could not be merged were discarded. Reads were aligned against IMGT to assign V, D and J genes, CDR3 length and insertions or deletions at six rearrangement sites. Within each subset, clonotype counts were normalized to sorted cell number, and only after that were true diversity and Gini coefficients computed with the tcR R package. Repertoire sharing was quantified using the overlap coefficient calculated on TCRB nucleotide sequences. This immuneACCESS table, as held by TCRdb, lists in-frame sequences with V and J called but not all clones. Of the missing ones, under half trace to an unresolved V gene in checked studies; the others have no known cause. The V and J calls and clone size are taken from that table; D and trimming were inferred from the DNA. Recorded for this sample are around 170,000 clones; approximately 8.8% of them occurred a single time. The ten top clones hold 0.7% of the sample.

The CDR3 measures 15 amino acids from cysteine to phenylalanine. This entry keeps only the CDR3 DNA: 45 bases, framed from base 1. V trim: 7 bases; J trim: 1 base; unmatched bases: 7. CDR1 and CDR2 are read off the germline V gene as SQVTM and ANQGSEA. A single peripheral blood draw of 90 to 150 mL on average was collected from each donor into heparinised tubes. Using a panel that included CD45RO, CCR7, CD25, CD127, CD95 and CD27, naive, central memory, regulatory and stem cell-like memory CD4+ T cells were sorted on a BD FACSAria II. All sorted populations exceeded 95% purity. PBMCs were separated immediately by Lymphoprep density gradient centrifugation and were stained directly, without being cultured. So that batch effects would be minimized, each experiment stained and sorted samples in pairs, pairing one healthy donor with one patient.

The rearrangement joined TRBV29-1 to TRBJ2-3; TRBD2 lines up with 11 middle nucleotides. The clonotype originates from a woman in her thirties with type 1 diabetes. Sequenced sample: central memory CD4+ T cells from blood. The DNA sequence follows: TGCAGCGGAAACACGGGACTAGCGGGCACAGATACGCAGTATTTT. This is translated as CSGNTGLAGTDTQYF.